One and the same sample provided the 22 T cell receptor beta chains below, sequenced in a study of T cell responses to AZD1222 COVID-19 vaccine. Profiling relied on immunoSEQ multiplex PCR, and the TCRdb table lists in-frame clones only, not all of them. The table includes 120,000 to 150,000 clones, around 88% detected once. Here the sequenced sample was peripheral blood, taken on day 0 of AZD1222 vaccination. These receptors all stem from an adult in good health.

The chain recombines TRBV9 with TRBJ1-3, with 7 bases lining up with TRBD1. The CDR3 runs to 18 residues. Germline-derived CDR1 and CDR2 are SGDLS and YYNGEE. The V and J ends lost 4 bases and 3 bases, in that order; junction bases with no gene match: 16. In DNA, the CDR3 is TGTGCCAGCAGCTCGAGACAGGGAAACGTAGTGCGTGGAAACACCATATATTTT. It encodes CASSSRQGNVVRGNTIYF.

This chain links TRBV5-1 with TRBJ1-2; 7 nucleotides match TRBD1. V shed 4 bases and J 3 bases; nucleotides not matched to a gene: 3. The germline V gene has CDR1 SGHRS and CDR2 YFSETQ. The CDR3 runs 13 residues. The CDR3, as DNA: TGCGCCAGCAGCCCGGGACAGTACTATGGCTACACCTTC. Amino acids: CASSPGQYYGYTF.

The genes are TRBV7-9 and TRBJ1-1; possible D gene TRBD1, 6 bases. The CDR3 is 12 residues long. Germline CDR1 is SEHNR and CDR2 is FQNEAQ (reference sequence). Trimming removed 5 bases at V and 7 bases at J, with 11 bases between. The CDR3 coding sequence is TGTGCCAGCAGCAACAGGGTGATTGAAGCTTTCTTT. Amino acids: CASSNRVIEAFF.

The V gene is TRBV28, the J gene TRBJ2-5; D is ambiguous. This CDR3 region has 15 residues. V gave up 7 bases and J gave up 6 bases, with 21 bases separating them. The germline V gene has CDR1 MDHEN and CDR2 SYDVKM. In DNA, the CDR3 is TGTGCCAGCAACCCCAACGCAGCTTTTACCCAGACCCAGTACTTC. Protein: CASNPNAAFTQTQYF.

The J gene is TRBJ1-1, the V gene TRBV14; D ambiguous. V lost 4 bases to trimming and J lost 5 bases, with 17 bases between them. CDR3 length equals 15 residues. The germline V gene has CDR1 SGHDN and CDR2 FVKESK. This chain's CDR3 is CASSREGGGLTEAFF. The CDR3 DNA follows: TGTGCCAGCAGCCGCGAAGGAGGTGGCTTAACTGAAGCTTTCTTT.

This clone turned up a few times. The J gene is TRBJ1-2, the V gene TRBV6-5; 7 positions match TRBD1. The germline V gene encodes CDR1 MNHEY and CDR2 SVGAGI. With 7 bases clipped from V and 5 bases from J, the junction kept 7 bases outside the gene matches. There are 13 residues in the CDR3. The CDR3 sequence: CASTTGPGYGYTF. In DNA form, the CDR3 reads TGTGCCAGCACGACAGGGCCTGGATATGGCTACACCTTC.

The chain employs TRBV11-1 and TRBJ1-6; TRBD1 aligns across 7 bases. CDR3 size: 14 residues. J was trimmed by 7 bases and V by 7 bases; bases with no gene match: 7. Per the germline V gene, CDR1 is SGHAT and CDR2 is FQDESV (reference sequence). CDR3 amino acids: CASNKGQFNSPLHF. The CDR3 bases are TGTGCCAGCAACAAGGGACAGTTCAATTCACCCCTCCACTTT.

As DNA, the CDR3 is TGCAGCGTTAGAAAACTCGGGAATGAGCAGTTCTTC. The encoded protein is CSVRKLGNEQFF. This rearrangement joins TRBV29-1 to TRBJ2-1, with no clear D. V was trimmed by 5 bases and J by 7 bases, leaving 12 bases between them. Germline V lookup: CDR1 SQVTM, CDR2 ANQGSEA. The CDR3 spans 12 residues.

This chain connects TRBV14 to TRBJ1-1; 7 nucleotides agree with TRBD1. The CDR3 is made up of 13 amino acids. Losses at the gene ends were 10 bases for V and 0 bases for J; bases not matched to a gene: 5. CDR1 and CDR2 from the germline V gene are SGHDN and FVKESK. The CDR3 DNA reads TGTGCCACCCGGGGACAGTTGAACACTGAAGCTTTCTTT. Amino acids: CATRGQLNTEAFF.

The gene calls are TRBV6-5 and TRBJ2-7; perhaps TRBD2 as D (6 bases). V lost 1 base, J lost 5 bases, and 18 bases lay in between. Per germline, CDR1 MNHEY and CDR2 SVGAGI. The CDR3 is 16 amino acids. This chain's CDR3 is CASSYFPAGPNNEQYF. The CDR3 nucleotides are TGTGCCAGCAGTTACTTTCCCGCGGGACCTAATAACGAGCAGTACTTC.

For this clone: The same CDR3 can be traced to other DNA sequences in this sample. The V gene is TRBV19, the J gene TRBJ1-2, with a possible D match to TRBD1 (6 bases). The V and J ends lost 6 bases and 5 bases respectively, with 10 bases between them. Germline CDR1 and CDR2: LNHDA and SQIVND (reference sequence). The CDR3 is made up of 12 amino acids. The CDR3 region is CASRQGVYGYTF. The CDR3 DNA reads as TGTGCCAGTAGACAGGGAGTATATGGCTACACCTTC.

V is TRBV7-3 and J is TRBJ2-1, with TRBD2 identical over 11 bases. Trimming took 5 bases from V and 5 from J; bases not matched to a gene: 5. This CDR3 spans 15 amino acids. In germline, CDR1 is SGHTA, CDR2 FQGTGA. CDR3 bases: TGTGCCAGCAGCCGCGGGACTAGCGGAAACAATGAGCAGTTCTTC. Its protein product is CASSRGTSGNNEQFF.

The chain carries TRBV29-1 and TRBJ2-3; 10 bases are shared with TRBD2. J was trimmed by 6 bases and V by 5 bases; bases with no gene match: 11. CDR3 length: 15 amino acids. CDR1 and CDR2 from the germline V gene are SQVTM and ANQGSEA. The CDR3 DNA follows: TGCAGCGTTTTTGGTAGCGGGGGGCCGGGGGATACGCAGTATTTT. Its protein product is CSVFGSGGPGDTQYF.

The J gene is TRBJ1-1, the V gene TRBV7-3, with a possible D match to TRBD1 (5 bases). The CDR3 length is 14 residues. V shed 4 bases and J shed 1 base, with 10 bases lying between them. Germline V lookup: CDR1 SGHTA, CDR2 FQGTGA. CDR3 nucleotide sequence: TGTGCCAGCAGCTCCGGGACTCCGAACACTGAAGCTTTCTTT. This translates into CASSSGTPNTEAFF.

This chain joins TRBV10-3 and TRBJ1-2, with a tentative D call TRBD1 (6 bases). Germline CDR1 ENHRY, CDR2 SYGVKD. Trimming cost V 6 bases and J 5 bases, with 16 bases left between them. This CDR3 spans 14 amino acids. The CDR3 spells CAISTPTGRYGYTF. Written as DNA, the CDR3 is TGTGCCATCAGCACTCCGACAGGACGTTATGGCTACACCTTC.

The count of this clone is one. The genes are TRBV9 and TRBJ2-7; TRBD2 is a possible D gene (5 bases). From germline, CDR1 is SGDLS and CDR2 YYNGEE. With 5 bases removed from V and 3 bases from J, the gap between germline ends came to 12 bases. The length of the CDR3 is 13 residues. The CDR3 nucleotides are TGTGCCAGCAGTAGTGGGAGTGGCTACGAGCAGTACTTC. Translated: CASSSGSGYEQYF.

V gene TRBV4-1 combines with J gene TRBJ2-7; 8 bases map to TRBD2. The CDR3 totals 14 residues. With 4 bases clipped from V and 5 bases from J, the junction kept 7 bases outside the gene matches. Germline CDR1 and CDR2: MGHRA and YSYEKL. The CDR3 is CASSLTSENDEQYF. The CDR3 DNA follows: TGCGCCAGCAGCCTGACTAGCGAAAATGACGAGCAGTACTTC.

The CDR3, as DNA: TGTGCCAGCAGCTCGGCGGGAATGGAGCAGTACTTC. Its protein is CASSSAGMEQYF. The rearrangement joins TRBV7-9 to TRBJ2-7; D perhaps matches TRBD2 (6 bases). V was trimmed by 4 bases and J by 7 bases, leaving 11 bases between them. This CDR3 has 12 residues. Looked up from germline, CDR1 is SEHNR and CDR2 is FQNEAQ (reference sequence).

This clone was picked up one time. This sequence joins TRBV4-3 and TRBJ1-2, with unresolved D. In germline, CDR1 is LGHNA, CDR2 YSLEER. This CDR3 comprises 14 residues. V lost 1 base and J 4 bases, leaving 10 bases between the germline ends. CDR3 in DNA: TGCGCCAGCAGCCAAGGTGTAGTTACCTATGGCTACACCTTC. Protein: CASSQGVVTYGYTF.

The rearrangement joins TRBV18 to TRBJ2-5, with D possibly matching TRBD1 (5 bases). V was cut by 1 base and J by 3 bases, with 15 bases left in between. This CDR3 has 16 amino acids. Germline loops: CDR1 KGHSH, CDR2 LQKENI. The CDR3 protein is CASSPRSLRTKETQYF. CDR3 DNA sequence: TGTGCCAGCTCACCACGCTCCCTCCGGACAAAAGAGACCCAGTACTTC.

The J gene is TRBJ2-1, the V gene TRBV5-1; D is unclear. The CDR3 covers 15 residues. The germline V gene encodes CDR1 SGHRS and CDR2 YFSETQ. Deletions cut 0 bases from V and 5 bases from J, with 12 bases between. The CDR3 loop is CASSLAPGYDNEQFF. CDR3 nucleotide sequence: TGCGCCAGCAGCTTGGCACCTGGGTACGACAATGAGCAGTTCTTC.

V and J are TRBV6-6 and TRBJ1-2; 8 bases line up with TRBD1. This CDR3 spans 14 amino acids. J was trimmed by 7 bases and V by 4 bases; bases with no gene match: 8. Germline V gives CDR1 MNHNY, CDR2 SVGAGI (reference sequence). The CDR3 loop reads CASSSQGAVGGYTF. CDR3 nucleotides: TGTGCCAGCAGTTCCCAGGGGGCCGTGGGTGGCTACACCTTC.